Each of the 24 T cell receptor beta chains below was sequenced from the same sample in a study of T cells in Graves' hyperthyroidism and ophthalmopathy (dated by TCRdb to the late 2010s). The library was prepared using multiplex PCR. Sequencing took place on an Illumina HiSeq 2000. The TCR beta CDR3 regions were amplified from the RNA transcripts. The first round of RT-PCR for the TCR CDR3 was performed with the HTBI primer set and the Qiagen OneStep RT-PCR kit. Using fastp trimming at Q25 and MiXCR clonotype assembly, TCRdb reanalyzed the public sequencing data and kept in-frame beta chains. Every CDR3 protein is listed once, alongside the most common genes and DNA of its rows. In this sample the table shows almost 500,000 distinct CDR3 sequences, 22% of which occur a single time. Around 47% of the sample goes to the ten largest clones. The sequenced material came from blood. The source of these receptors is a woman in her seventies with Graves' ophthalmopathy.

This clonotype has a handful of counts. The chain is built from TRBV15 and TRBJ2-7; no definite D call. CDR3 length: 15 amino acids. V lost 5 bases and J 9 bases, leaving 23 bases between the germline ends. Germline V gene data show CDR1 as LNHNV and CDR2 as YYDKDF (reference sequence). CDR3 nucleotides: TGTGCCACCAGCGGATCTCGCCAACCCTCATCCGGGCAGTACTTC. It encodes CATSGSRQPSSGQYF.

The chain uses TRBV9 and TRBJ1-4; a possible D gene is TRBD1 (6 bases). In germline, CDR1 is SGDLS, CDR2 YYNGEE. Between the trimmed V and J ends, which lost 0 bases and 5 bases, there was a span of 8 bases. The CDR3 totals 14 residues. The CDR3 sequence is CASSVGQANEKLFF. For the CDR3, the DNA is TGTGCCAGCAGCGTAGGACAGGCCAATGAAAAACTGTTTTTT.

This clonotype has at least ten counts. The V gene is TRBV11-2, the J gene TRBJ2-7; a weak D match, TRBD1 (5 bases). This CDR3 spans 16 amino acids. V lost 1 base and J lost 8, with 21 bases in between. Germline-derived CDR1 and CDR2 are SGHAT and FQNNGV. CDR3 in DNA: TGTGCCAGCAGCTTAGTTGGGGCCCCGGGTCAACAAAAGCAGTACTTC. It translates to CASSLVGAPGQQKQYF.

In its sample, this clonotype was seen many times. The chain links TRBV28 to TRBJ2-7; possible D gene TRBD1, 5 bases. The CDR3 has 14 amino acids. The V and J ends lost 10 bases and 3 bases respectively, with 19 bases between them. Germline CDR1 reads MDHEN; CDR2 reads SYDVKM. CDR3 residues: CATYQGTQSYEQYF. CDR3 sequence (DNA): TGTGCCACCTATCAGGGTACCCAAAGCTACGAGCAGTACTTC. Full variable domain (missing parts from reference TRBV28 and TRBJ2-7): DVKVTQSSRYLVKRTGEKVFLECVQDMDHENMFWYRQDPGLGLRLIYFSYDVKMKEKGDIPEGYSVSREKKERFSLILESASTNQTSMYLCATYQGTQSYEQYFGPGTRLTVT.

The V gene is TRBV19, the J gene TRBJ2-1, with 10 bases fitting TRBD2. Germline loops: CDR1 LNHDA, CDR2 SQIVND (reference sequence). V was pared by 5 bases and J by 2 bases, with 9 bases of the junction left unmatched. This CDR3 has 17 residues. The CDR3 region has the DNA TGTGCCAGTAGTGTCCCCCCAGCGGGAGGGCCCTACAATGAGCAGTTCTTC. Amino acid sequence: CASSVPPAGGPYNEQFF.

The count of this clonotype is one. The CDR3 DNA follows: TGTGCCAGCAGCCCGGGTTCGCCAGCGTTAACCTTGAGGGGCTACACCTTC. Protein sequence: CASSPGSPALTLRGYTF. The rearrangement uses TRBV5-4 and TRBJ1-2; D not certain. The V end lost 4 bases, the J end lost 8 bases, and 27 bases lay between the germline ends. CDR3 size: 17 residues. Germline lookup yields CDR1 SGHNT and CDR2 YYREEE (reference sequence).

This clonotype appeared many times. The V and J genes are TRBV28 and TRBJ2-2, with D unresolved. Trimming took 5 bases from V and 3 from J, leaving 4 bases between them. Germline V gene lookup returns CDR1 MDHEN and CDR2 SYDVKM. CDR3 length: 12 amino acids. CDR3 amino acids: CASSTDTGELFF. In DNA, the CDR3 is TGTGCCAGCAGTACTGACACCGGGGAGCTGTTTTTT.

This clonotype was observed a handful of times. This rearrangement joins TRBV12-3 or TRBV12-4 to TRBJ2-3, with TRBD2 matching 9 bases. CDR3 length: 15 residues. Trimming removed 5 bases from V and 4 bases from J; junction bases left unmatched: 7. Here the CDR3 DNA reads TGTGCCAGCAGTGTCCTGGGACTAGCATCAGATACGCAGTATTTT. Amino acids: CASSVLGLASDTQYF.

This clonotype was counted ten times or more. CDR3 sequence: CAWSLEGAIGELFF. The CDR3 DNA sequence: TGTGCCTGGAGTTTGGAGGGGGCGATCGGGGAGCTGTTTTTT. V gene TRBV30 combines with J gene TRBJ2-2; D might be TRBD1 (7 bases). The length of the CDR3 is 14 residues. Germline CDR1 reads GTSNPN; CDR2 reads SVGIG (reference sequence). Trimming shortened V by 2 bases and J by 7 bases, and 14 bases separated the two germline ends.

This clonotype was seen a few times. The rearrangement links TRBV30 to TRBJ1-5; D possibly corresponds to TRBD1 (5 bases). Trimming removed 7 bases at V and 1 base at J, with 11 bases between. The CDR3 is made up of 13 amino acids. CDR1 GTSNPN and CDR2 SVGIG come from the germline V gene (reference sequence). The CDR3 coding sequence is TGTGCCTACGGCCGGGACAGCAATCAGCCCCAGCATTTT. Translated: CAYGRDSNQPQHF.

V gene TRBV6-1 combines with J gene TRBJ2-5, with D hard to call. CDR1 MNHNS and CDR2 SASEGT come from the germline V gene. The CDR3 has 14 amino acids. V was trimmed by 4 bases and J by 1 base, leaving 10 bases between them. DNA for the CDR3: TGTGCCAGCAGTGTGGGGTTCGCCCAAGAGACCCAGTACTTC. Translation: CASSVGFAQETQYF.

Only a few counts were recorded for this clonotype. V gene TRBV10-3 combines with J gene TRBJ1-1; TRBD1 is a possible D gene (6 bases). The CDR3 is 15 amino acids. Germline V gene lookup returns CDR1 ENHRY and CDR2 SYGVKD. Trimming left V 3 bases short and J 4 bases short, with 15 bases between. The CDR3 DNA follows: TGTGCCATCAGTGACCCGGGACATAGGGGCACTGAAGCTTTCTTT. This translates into CAISDPGHRGTEAFF.

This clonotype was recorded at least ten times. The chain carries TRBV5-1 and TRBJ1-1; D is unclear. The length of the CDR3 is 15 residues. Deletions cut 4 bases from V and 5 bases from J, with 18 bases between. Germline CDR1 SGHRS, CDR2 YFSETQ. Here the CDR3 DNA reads TGCGCCAGCAGCCCCGAACAAAGCGCACGGACTGAAGCTTTCTTT. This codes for CASSPEQSARTEAFF.

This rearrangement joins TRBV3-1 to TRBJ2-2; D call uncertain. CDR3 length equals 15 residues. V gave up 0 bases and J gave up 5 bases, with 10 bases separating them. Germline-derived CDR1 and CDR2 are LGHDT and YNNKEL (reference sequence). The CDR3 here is CASSQDYAATGELFF. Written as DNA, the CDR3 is TGTGCCAGCAGCCAAGATTACGCGGCAACCGGGGAGCTGTTTTTT.

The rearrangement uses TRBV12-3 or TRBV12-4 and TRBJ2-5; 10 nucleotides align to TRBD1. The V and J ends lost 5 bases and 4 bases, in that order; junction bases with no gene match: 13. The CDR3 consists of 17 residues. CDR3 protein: CASSLGTGTGVGETQYF. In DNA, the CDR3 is TGTGCCAGCAGTCTAGGGACCGGGACAGGGGTTGGAGAGACCCAGTACTTC.

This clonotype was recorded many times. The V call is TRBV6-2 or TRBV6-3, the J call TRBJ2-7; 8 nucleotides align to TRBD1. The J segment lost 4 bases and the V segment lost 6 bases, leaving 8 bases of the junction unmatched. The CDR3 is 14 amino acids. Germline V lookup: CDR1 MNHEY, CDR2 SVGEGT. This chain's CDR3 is CASRAGQGPYEQYF. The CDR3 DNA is TGTGCCAGCAGAGCAGGACAGGGCCCGTACGAGCAGTACTTC.

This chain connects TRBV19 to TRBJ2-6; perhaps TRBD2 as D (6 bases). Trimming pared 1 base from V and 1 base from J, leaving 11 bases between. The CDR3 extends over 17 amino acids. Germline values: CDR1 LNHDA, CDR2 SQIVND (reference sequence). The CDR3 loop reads CASSIGGAISGANVLTF. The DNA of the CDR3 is TGTGCCAGTAGTATAGGCGGGGCTATTTCTGGGGCCAACGTCCTGACTTTC.

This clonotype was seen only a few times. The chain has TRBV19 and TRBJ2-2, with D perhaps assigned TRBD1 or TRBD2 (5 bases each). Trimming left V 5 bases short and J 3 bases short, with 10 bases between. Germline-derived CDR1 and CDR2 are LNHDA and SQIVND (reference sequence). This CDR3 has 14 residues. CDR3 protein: CASSVGEHTGELFF. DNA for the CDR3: TGTGCCAGTAGTGTAGGGGAGCACACCGGGGAGCTGTTTTTT.

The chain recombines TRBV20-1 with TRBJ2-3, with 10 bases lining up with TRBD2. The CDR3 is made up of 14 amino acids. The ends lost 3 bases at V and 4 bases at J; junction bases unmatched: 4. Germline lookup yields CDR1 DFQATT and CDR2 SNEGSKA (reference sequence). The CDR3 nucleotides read TGCAGTGCTAGCCCCCTAGCGGGGGCAGATACGCAGTATTTT. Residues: CSASPLAGADTQYF.

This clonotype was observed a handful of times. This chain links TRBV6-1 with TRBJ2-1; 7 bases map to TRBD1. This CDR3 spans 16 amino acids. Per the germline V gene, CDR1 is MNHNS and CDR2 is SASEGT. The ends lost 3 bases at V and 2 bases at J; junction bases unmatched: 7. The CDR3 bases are TGTGCCAGCAGTGACTCTTATAGGGGGCCCTACAATGAGCAGTTCTTC. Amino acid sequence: CASSDSYRGPYNEQFF.

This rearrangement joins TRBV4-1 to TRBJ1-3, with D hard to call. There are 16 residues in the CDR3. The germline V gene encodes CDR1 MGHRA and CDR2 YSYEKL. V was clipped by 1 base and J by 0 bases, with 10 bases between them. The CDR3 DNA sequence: TGCGCCAGCAGCCAAGGGGTGCTGAGCTCTGGAAACACCATATATTTT. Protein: CASSQGVLSSGNTIYF.

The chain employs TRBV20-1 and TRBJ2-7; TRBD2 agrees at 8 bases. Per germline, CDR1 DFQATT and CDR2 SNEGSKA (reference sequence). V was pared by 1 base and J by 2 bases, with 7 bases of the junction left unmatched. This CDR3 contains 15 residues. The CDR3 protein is CSARASSGSPYEQYF. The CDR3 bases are TGCAGTGCTAGAGCGTCGAGCGGGAGCCCCTACGAGCAGTACTTC.

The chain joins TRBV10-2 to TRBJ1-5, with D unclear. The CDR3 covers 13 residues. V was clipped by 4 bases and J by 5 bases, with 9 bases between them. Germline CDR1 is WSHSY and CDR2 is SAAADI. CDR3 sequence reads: CASSASSDQPQHF. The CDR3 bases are TGCGCCAGCAGTGCTAGTTCGGATCAGCCCCAGCATTTT.

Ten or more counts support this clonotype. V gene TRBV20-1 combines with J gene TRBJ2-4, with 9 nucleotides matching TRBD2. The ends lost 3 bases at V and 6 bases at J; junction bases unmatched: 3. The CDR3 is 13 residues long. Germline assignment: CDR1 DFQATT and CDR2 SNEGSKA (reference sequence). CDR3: CSASVLAGNIQYF. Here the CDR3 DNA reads TGCAGTGCTAGCGTACTAGCGGGAAACATTCAGTACTTC.